These 15 T cell receptor beta chains were sequenced from one sample in a study of cytomegalovirus exposure and HLA in healthy donors. PCR used 60 Vbeta primers and 13 Jbeta primers. Measured with immunoSEQ multiplex PCR; TCRdb has only the in-frame clones, and not every one. The sample holds around 100,000 clones, roughly 60% seen once. The sample was PBMCs. Receptors originate from a human donor in good health.

This clone showed up just a few times. The chain is built from TRBV19 and TRBJ2-2, with D unresolved. Trimming cost V 2 bases and J 1 base, with 8 bases left between them. The CDR3 contains 15 residues. The germline V gene encodes CDR1 LNHDA and CDR2 SQIVND (reference sequence). As DNA, the CDR3 is TGTGCCAGTAGTATATGGGCAGGGAACACCGGGGAGCTGTTTTTT. Translating it yields CASSIWAGNTGELFF.

The chain has TRBV7-9 and TRBJ2-3; D not resolved. Germline V gene lookup returns CDR1 SEHNR and CDR2 FQNEAQ (reference sequence). V was cut by 6 bases and J by 2 bases, with 21 bases left in between. The CDR3 has 17 residues. The CDR3: CASSQTPTGRITDTQYF. CDR3 DNA sequence: TGTGCCAGCAGTCAGACTCCGACCGGCAGAATCACAGATACGCAGTATTTT.

The genes are TRBV6-5 and TRBJ2-7, with a possible D match to TRBD1 (6 bases). V lost 1 base and J 0 bases, leaving 10 bases between the germline ends. The germline CDR1 and CDR2 sequences are MNHEY and SVGAGI. The CDR3 spans 15 residues. The CDR3 protein is CASSYYQGSSYEQYF. The CDR3 DNA is TGTGCCAGCAGTTACTATCAGGGGAGCTCCTACGAGCAGTACTTC.

V usage is TRBV30 and J usage is TRBJ2-5, with D perhaps TRBD2 (5 bases). Trimming removed 0 bases from V and 5 bases from J, with 13 bases in between. The CDR3 is 14 amino acids. Per germline, CDR1 GTSNPN and CDR2 SVGIG (reference sequence). The DNA for the CDR3 is TGTGCCTGGAGTGTACTGAGGGCCGGGGAGACCCAGTACTTC. Translated: CAWSVLRAGETQYF.

This chain links TRBV9 with TRBJ2-1; maybe TRBD2 (6 bases). From germline, CDR1 is SGDLS and CDR2 YYNGEE. This CDR3 is 18 amino acids long. Between the trimmed V and J ends, which lost 3 bases and 0 bases, there was a span of 19 bases. The CDR3 DNA reads as TGTGCCAGCAGCGCCAGTCCGGGACTCCCGAGCTCCTACAATGAGCAGTTCTTC. It encodes CASSASPGLPSSYNEQFF.

The DNA for the CDR3 is TGTGCCAGCAGTACAATCCGGGACAGGTTCCGGTATGGCTACACCTTC. Translating it yields CASSTIRDRFRYGYTF. The rearrangement uses TRBV28 and TRBJ1-2; 8 positions agree with TRBD1. The J segment lost 5 bases and the V segment lost 5 bases, leaving 13 bases of the junction unmatched. This CDR3 spans 16 amino acids. The V gene's germline CDR1 is MDHEN and CDR2 SYDVKM.

The rearrangement uses TRBV5-1 and TRBJ2-5; D unclear. The germline V gene encodes CDR1 SGHRS and CDR2 YFSETQ. V was shortened by 1 base and J by 5 bases, with 15 bases between the two germline ends. CDR3 length equals 15 residues. CDR3 nucleotide sequence: TGCGCCAGCAGCTTGCTGTCAGGCGCGCTCGAGACCCAGTACTTC. Protein: CASSLLSGALETQYF.

The table lists this clone with a few counts. The chain employs TRBV19 and TRBJ1-1; a weak D match, TRBD1 (5 bases). CDR3 length: 12 amino acids. V gave up 3 bases and J gave up 8 bases, with 10 bases separating them. The germline V gene has CDR1 LNHDA and CDR2 SQIVND (reference sequence). CDR3: CASSIATAEAFF. The CDR3 DNA follows: TGTGCCAGTAGTATCGCGACAGCCGAAGCTTTCTTT.

V usage is TRBV7-7 and J usage is TRBJ2-1; D gene uncertain. V lost 3 bases to trimming and J lost 6 bases, with 9 bases between them. Looked up from germline, CDR1 is SSHAT and CDR2 is FNYEAQ (reference sequence). The CDR3 is 13 amino acids. This CDR3 is CASSFSVLNEQFF. DNA of the CDR3: TGTGCCAGCAGCTTTTCCGTCCTCAATGAGCAGTTCTTC.

The sample holds a few counts of this clone. The chain recombines TRBV6-5 with TRBJ2-7; 11 bases align to TRBD1. Germline-derived CDR1 and CDR2 are MNHEY and SVGAGI. With 7 bases clipped from V and 0 bases from J, the junction kept 5 bases outside the gene matches. CDR3 length equals 15 residues. The CDR3 DNA sequence: TGTGCCAGCACCCCCGGGACAGGGGGCTCCTACGAGCAGTACTTC. Translated: CASTPGTGGSYEQYF.

This sequence joins TRBV28 and TRBJ2-1; TRBD1 agrees at 7 bases. The CDR3 is made up of 14 amino acids. Germline V gene sequence: CDR1 MDHEN, CDR2 SYDVKM. The junction had 16 bases not matched to a gene; V was cut back by 6 bases and J by 14 bases. CDR3 amino acids: CASSFGDSTATEFF. In nucleotides, the CDR3 is TGTGCCAGCAGCTTCGGGGACAGTACAGCCACCGAGTTCTTC.

The chain carries TRBV19 and TRBJ2-1, with 8 bases fitting TRBD2. Per the germline V gene, CDR1 is LNHDA and CDR2 is SQIVND (reference sequence). This CDR3 region has 16 residues. Trimming took 5 bases from V and 6 from J; bases not matched to a gene: 12. The CDR3 bases are TGTGCCAGTAGTGGACAGCCGGGACTAGGGGGCAATGAGCAGTTCTTC. It is translated as CASSGQPGLGGNEQFF.

The J gene is TRBJ2-2, the V gene TRBV7-9; D possibly corresponds to TRBD2 (5 bases). V lost 0 bases, J lost 6 bases, and 8 bases lay in between. The CDR3 totals 14 residues. Germline V gene lookup returns CDR1 SEHNR and CDR2 FQNEAQ (reference sequence). CDR3 sequence (DNA): TGTGCCAGCAGCTTAGCGGGAGTGGCCGGGGAGCTGTTTTTT. It translates to CASSLAGVAGELFF. Complete variable domain (other parts from reference TRBV7-9 and TRBJ2-2): DTGVSQNPRHKITKRGQNVTFRCDPISEHNRLYWYRQTLGQGPEFLTYFQNEAQLEKSRLLSDRFSAERPKGSFSTLEIQRTEQGDSAMYLCASSLAGVAGELFFGEGSRLTVL.

The chain uses TRBV9 and TRBJ2-7; TRBD2 matches 9 bases. This CDR3 region has 13 residues. The V gene's germline CDR1 is SGDLS and CDR2 YYNGEE. Germline trimming cut 3 bases from V and 6 bases from J; bases unmatched to any gene: 4. In DNA, the CDR3 is TGTGCCAGCAGCGAGCGGGGGGTTGGCGAGCAGTACTTC. Protein sequence: CASSERGVGEQYF.

The genes are TRBV28 and TRBJ1-4, with D possibly TRBD1 on 5 matching bases. CDR1 and CDR2 from the germline V gene are MDHEN and SYDVKM. Deletions cut 3 bases from V and 4 bases from J, with 9 bases between. CDR3 size: 14 residues. This CDR3 reads CASSLGQYNEKLFF. In DNA, the CDR3 is TGTGCCAGCAGTTTGGGGCAGTATAATGAAAAACTGTTTTTT.